A selection of T cell receptor beta chains follows, all from one sample in a study of control samples from healthy donors and cancer patients. The protocol was immunoSEQ multiplex PCR, while the TCRdb copy is restricted to in-frame clones and leaves out a portion. The sample contains 98,000 or so clones, about 80% of which appear only once. The sequencing sample was made of blood. The receptors derive from a man aged 18 to 35 in good health. CDR3s include the opening cysteine and the closing phenylalanine or tryptophan. The order of the fields is V gene, CDR3 length, CDR3 protein.

TRBV5-5,15,CASSHSAQGAYEQYF
TRBV3-1/TRBV3-2,14,CASSPLGASYGYTF
TRBV10-1,17,CASSLEGWGDSNQPQHF
TRBV4-2,16,CASSQERGGPGNTIYF
TRBV2,13,CASIDFRNSPLHF
TRBV24-1,15,CATSDLSLSRNEQFF
TRBV9,16,CASSGGRDSRYNEQFF
TRBV27,17,CASSLWYGGRGTDTQYF
TRBV6-6,15,CASSSTGGRNTEAFF
TRBV19,15,CASSPGTVVENIQYF
TRBV30,13,CAWSVRRADTQYF
TRBV28,15,CASSPRGGWGTEAFF
TRBV2,19,CASRTSRDRGGGNTGELFF
TRBV25-1,15,CASSDSQGDTDTQYF
TRBV7-2,14,CASSSSRGDGELFF
TRBV4-3,14,CASSQTGLRTEAFF
TRBV14,17,CASSPGWSGASTDTQYF
TRBV3-1/TRBV3-2,19,CASSQEVWASGGPTDTQYF
TRBV2,14,CASIPGWSSYEQYF
TRBV4-3,15,CASSPQTVPGYEQYF
TRBV28,16,CASIPGHISGANVLTF
TRBV7-9,16,CASSIGHGGDRNEQFF
TRBV4-2,14,CASSQDVLNTEAFF
TRBV5-1,12,CASRRGTGELFF
TRBV2,15,CASSRLAGGQETQYF
TRBV7-2,14,CASSQPGLARILYF
TRBV5-6,14,CASTLADRGYGYTF
TRBV27,13,CASSFNRGYGYTF
TRBV18,15,CASSRDTHSGNTIYF
TRBV11-2,13,CASSHLSARFPYF
TRBV30,13,CAWRRNRDNEQFF
TRBV5-4,15,CASSSRGGVPWEAFF
TRBV9,14,CASSAGTSFGEQFF
TRBV9,16,CASSVELAGIYNEQFF
TRBV4-1,14,CASSYLGWNTEAFF
TRBV6-6,16,CASSPQDPVPGNTIYF
TRBV5-1,15,CASSWEQGARTEAFF
TRBV19,15,CASSVGLARTETQYF
TRBV20-1,15,CSASERGYSNQPQHF
TRBV25-1,13,CASGDRAYYGYTF
TRBV9,12,CASSLVEKTQYF
TRBV24-1,13,CATSPGLNQPQHF
TRBV28,11,CASVSNYGYTF
TRBV28,15,CASSRRGGGPQPQHF
TRBV7-2,15,CASSLDSISGNTIYF
TRBV9,17,CASSVGGQLSSYNEQFF
TRBV27,15,CASGTGGAITDTQYF
TRBV11-2,17,CASSRTGTSGPTDTQYF
TRBV7-8,15,CASSLAGRGNQPQHF
TRBV20-1,19,CSASNLRDRSLSGANVLTF
TRBV9,18,CASSFTLGGPADGGEQFF
TRBV6-2/TRBV6-3,15,CASSKQGGGQETQYF
TRBV5-1,13,CASSLVGRDTQYF
TRBV9,14,CASSVGGLRETQYF
TRBV3-1/TRBV3-2,13,CASSHAFTEGYTF
TRBV14,15,CASSQAGARYNEQFF
TRBV11-3,12,CASSSNTGELFF